The subject of this entry is one T cell receptor beta chain. Each CDR3 protein gets one entry after TCRdb re-called the RT-PCR reads with MiXCR. The sample lists roughly 540,000 distinct CDR3 sequences, less than 25% occurring once. This sample stems from a study of response to subunit inactivated influenza vaccine. V was clipped by 9 bases and J by 8 bases; unmatched bases: 12. Per germline, CDR1 MNHNS and CDR2 SASEGT. The CDR3 consists of 13 residues. This sample also appeared in a second study, on T cells expressing NK-cell markers. That paper adds: The cDNA for TCR beta came from 5'RACE template switching with UMIs.

The J gene is TRBJ2-7, the V gene TRBV6-1; 8 bases fit TRBD2. This receptor was taken from a man aged 50-59 years who received an inactivated influenza vaccine. Sequenced material: CD4+ T cells sorted from PBMCs, taken roughly 13 days after vaccination. The CDR3: CASRGGSPGKQYF. The DNA for the CDR3 is TGTGCCAGTCGGGGGGGATCCCCCGGGAAGCAGTACTTC.